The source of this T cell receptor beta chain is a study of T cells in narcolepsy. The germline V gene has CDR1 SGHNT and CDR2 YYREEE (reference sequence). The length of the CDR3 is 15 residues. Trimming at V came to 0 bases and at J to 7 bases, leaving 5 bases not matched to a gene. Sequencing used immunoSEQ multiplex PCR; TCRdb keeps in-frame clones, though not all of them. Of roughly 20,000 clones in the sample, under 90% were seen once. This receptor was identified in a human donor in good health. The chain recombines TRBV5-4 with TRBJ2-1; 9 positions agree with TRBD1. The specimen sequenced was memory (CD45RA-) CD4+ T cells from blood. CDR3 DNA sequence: TGTGCCAGCAGCTTGGTACAGGGGGCAGGGAATGAGCAGTTCTTC. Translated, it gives CASSLVQGAGNEQFF.